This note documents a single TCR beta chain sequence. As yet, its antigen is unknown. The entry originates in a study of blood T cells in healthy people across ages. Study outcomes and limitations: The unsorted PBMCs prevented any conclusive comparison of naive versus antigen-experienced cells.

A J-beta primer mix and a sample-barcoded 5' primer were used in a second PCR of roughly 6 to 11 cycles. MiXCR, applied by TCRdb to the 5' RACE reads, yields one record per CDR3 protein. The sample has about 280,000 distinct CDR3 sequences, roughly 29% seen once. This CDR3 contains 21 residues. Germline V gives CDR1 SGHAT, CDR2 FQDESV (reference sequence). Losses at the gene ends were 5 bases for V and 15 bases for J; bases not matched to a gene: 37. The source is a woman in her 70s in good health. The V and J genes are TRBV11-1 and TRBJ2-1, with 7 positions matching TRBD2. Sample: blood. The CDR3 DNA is TGTGCCAGCAGCCCTCCGGCGGTAGGGCAGCGGGATTCAATTTTCGGAAGGGTTTGGTTCTTC. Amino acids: CASSPPAVGQRDSIFGRVWFF.